A selection of T cell receptor beta chains follows, all from one sample in a study of T-cell memory formation after mild COVID-19. TCRdb re-analysed the 5' RACE reads in MiXCR, keeping a single row per CDR3 protein. This table has about 260,000 distinct CDR3 sequences, about a sixth appearing once. Sequencing input: PBMCs or a T cell subset sorted from them (not recorded which). These receptors were taken from a man between 18 and 35 years old who had mild COVID-19 (a few samples of this study predate the infection). Cell type and time point are not known. Each CDR3 is given with its conserved first and last residue. Each record gives: CDR3 DNA, CDR3 protein, D gene, clone size, V gene, J gene. D genes are given only for firm matches. Clone size is stated in some rows and not others, as once, few, many or a class when expanded.

CDR3 DNA: TGCGCCAGCAGTCGAGGAGGACGGACAGGGGTCCGAGGGCTGTTTTTT; CDR3 protein: CASSRGGRTGVRGLFF; D gene: TRBD1; clone size: NA; V gene: TRBV4-1; J gene: TRBJ1-4
CDR3 DNA: TGTGCCAGCAGCGTACTAGCAACCGATACGCAGTATTTT; CDR3 protein: CASSVLATDTQYF; D gene: NA; clone size: NA; V gene: TRBV7-3; J gene: TRBJ2-3
CDR3 DNA: TGCGCCAGCAGCTTGGTTGGGCAAGATACGCAGTATTTT; CDR3 protein: CASSLVGQDTQYF; D gene: NA; clone size: few; V gene: TRBV5-1; J gene: TRBJ2-3
CDR3 DNA: TGCAGTGCTAGAGATAGGCGGGGGCCGAACACCGGGGAGCTGTTTTTT; CDR3 protein: CSARDRRGPNTGELFF; D gene: NA; clone size: few; V gene: TRBV20-1; J gene: TRBJ2-2
CDR3 DNA: TGCGCCAGCAGCCAAGAAGGGGGGCGCTTTGGAAACACCATATATTTT; CDR3 protein: CASSQEGGRFGNTIYF; D gene: NA; clone size: few; V gene: TRBV4-3; J gene: TRBJ1-3
CDR3 DNA: TGTGCCAGCAGCCAAGATAGAGGGGGCTCTCTACGAGGGCAGTACTTC; CDR3 protein: CASSQDRGGSLRGQYF; D gene: TRBD1; clone size: NA; V gene: TRBV4-2; J gene: TRBJ2-7
CDR3 DNA: TGCAGTGCTAGAGGCCAGCGGGGGGTGCGTGAGCAGTTCTTC; CDR3 protein: CSARGQRGVREQFF; D gene: TRBD2; clone size: few; V gene: TRBV20-1; J gene: TRBJ2-1
CDR3 DNA: TGTGCCAGCAGCTTAGTCCCCCCGGGACAGAGGAACACTGAAGCTTTCTTT; CDR3 protein: CASSLVPPGQRNTEAFF; D gene: TRBD1; clone size: few; V gene: TRBV27; J gene: TRBJ1-1
CDR3 DNA: TGTGCCAGCAGTTACGGACGAATTAATGAAAAACTGTTTTTT; CDR3 protein: CASSYGRINEKLFF; D gene: NA; clone size: once; V gene: TRBV6-2/TRBV6-3; J gene: TRBJ1-4
CDR3 DNA: TGTGCCAGCAGCTCGGCCCGGGGCGGATATGGCTACACCTTC; CDR3 protein: CASSSARGGYGYTF; D gene: NA; clone size: few; V gene: TRBV5-6; J gene: TRBJ1-2
CDR3 DNA: TGTGCCAGCAGCCCCACGGGACAGGCCCTCCAGCATTTT; CDR3 protein: CASSPTGQALQHF; D gene: TRBD1; clone size: NA; V gene: TRBV7-2; J gene: TRBJ1-5
CDR3 DNA: TGTGCCAGCAGTCCCCAGACCCTACTTGGCAATGAGCAGTTCTTC; CDR3 protein: CASSPQTLLGNEQFF; D gene: NA; clone size: many; V gene: TRBV12-3/TRBV12-4; J gene: TRBJ2-1
CDR3 DNA: TGCAGTGCCTTGACAGGGGAGTCCTACAATGAGCAGTTCTTC; CDR3 protein: CSALTGESYNEQFF; D gene: TRBD1; clone size: few; V gene: TRBV20-1; J gene: TRBJ2-1
CDR3 DNA: TGTGCCATTTCTTTGGTTGGACAGGGTTTTTCTTTGGATGGCTACACCTTC; CDR3 protein: CAISLVGQGFSLDGYTF; D gene: TRBD1; clone size: NA; V gene: TRBV2; J gene: TRBJ1-2
CDR3 DNA: TGTGCCAGCAGTGTCGGGGGTGACACTGAAGCTTTCTTT; CDR3 protein: CASSVGGDTEAFF; D gene: NA; clone size: NA; V gene: TRBV9; J gene: TRBJ1-1
CDR3 DNA: TGCGCCAGCAGCGCGTATGGGAACACTGAAGCTTTCTTT; CDR3 protein: CASSAYGNTEAFF; D gene: NA; clone size: NA; V gene: TRBV5-1; J gene: TRBJ1-1
CDR3 DNA: TGCAGTGCTAGGGTAGCGGGTTTCCTCTACAATGAGCAGTTCTTC; CDR3 protein: CSARVAGFLYNEQFF; D gene: TRBD2; clone size: NA; V gene: TRBV20-1; J gene: TRBJ2-1
CDR3 DNA: TGCAGCGCCGGAGGGGGGACCACTGGCGAGCAGTACTTC; CDR3 protein: CSAGGGTTGEQYF; D gene: NA; clone size: few; V gene: TRBV29-1; J gene: TRBJ2-7
CDR3 DNA: TGTGCCAGCAGCTTTTCCGACGGCACAGATACGCAGTATTTT; CDR3 protein: CASSFSDGTDTQYF; D gene: NA; clone size: NA; V gene: TRBV7-9; J gene: TRBJ2-3
CDR3 DNA: TGTGCCAGCAGCATCCAGGGGCGCTGTGAAAAACTGTTTTTT; CDR3 protein: CASSIQGRCEKLFF; D gene: NA; clone size: few; V gene: TRBV21-1; J gene: TRBJ1-4
CDR3 DNA: TGTGCCACCCAAGGGGCCCCCTGGCCCGGGGAGCTGTTTTTT; CDR3 protein: CATQGAPWPGELFF; D gene: NA; clone size: NA; V gene: TRBV24-1; J gene: TRBJ2-2
CDR3 DNA: TGTGCCAGTAGTGGGCTAGCGGGCTCCTACAATGAGCAGTTCTTC; CDR3 protein: CASSGLAGSYNEQFF; D gene: TRBD2; clone size: NA; V gene: TRBV19; J gene: TRBJ2-1
CDR3 DNA: TGTGCCAGCAGTTACCCGGGACAGGGTGAACAAGAGACCCAGTACTTC; CDR3 protein: CASSYPGQGEQETQYF; D gene: TRBD1; clone size: few; V gene: TRBV6-5; J gene: TRBJ2-5
CDR3 DNA: TGTGCCGGCAGCTTAGGGGGGGACACTGAAGCTTTCTTT; CDR3 protein: CAGSLGGDTEAFF; D gene: NA; clone size: few; V gene: TRBV7-9; J gene: TRBJ1-1
CDR3 DNA: TGCGCCAGCAGCCCCGTCGCGGCCATGAACACTGAAGCTTTCTTT; CDR3 protein: CASSPVAAMNTEAFF; D gene: NA; clone size: few; V gene: TRBV4-3; J gene: TRBJ1-1
CDR3 DNA: TGTGCCAGCAGCCAGGACAGGGGTGGTCAGCCCCAGCATTTT; CDR3 protein: CASSQDRGGQPQHF; D gene: TRBD1; clone size: NA; V gene: TRBV7-2; J gene: TRBJ1-5
CDR3 DNA: TGCAGTGCCTTTTCCCGACAGGGGATGAGTTGGTCACCCCTCCACTTT; CDR3 protein: CSAFSRQGMSWSPLHF; D gene: TRBD1; clone size: few; V gene: TRBV20-1; J gene: TRBJ1-6
CDR3 DNA: TGTGCCAGTAGCCTAAAGGGACTAGCGGGAGGGTACAATGAGCAGTTCTTC; CDR3 protein: CASSLKGLAGGYNEQFF; D gene: TRBD2; clone size: once; V gene: TRBV19; J gene: TRBJ2-1
CDR3 DNA: TGCGCCAGCCGAGAAACTGGCGGAGAGACCCAGTACTTC; CDR3 protein: CASRETGGETQYF; D gene: NA; clone size: few; V gene: TRBV5-1; J gene: TRBJ2-5
CDR3 DNA: TGTGCCTGGAGTGTAGGGGGGATTAGCACAGATACGCAGTATTTT; CDR3 protein: CAWSVGGISTDTQYF; D gene: NA; clone size: few; V gene: TRBV30; J gene: TRBJ2-3
CDR3 DNA: TGTGCCAGCAGCGTACAGCCCGTGAGTGAGCAGTTCTTC; CDR3 protein: CASSVQPVSEQFF; D gene: NA; clone size: few; V gene: TRBV7-9; J gene: TRBJ2-1
CDR3 DNA: TGCGCCAGCAGCTTGGTGGGTCGGGAAGCTTTCTTT; CDR3 protein: CASSLVGREAFF; D gene: NA; clone size: NA; V gene: TRBV5-1; J gene: TRBJ1-1